The sequence of this TCR beta chain was determined in a study of technical replicates of blood from several donors. Libraries were prepared by immunoSEQ multiplex PCR; TCRdb keeps only in-frame clonotypes and omits some of them. The sample lists 7,500 to 9,500 clones; 85% to 90% were seen once. CDR3 length: 14 amino acids. Germline CDR1 and CDR2: GTSNPN and SVGIG (reference sequence). With V trimmed by 6 bases and J by 0 bases, 3 bases remained unmatched. Sequencing was performed on PBMCs. The receptor was derived from a human donor in good health. The chain carries TRBV30 and TRBJ1-3; 9 bases agree with TRBD1. The CDR3 DNA sequence: TGTGCCTGCGGACAGGGGACCTCTGGAAACACCATATATTTT. Residues: CACGQGTSGNTIYF. The whole variable domain, filled in from reference TRBV30 and TRBJ1-3, reads SQTIHQWPATLVQPVGSPLSLECTVEGTSNPNLYWYRQAAGRGLQLLFYSVGIGQISSEVPQNLSASRPQDRQFILSSKKLLLSDSGFYLCACGQGTSGNTIYFGEGSWLTVV.